The TCR beta chain under discussion was sequenced for a study of CD8 T cells in ankylosing spondylitis. In this sample, this clonotype turned up a few times. No antigen is known for it. Trimming shortened V by 0 bases and J by 0 bases, and 13 bases separated the two germline ends. The CDR3 spans 16 residues. Germline CDR1 and CDR2: SGHTS and YDEGEE. TCRdb reanalysed the 5' RACE reads using MiXCR and keeps one entry per CDR3 protein. The table records about 390,000 distinct CDR3 sequences, about a fifth of them present only once. Regarding the study as a whole: Seemingly distinctive of ankylosing spondylitis blood was a TCR beta motif formed by eight highly homologous variants.

Input material: blood, either unsorted or a sorted T cell fraction (not recorded which). The chain carries TRBV5-8 and TRBJ2-7; perhaps TRBD2 as D (6 bases). The clonotype comes from a male donor with ankylosing spondylitis. CDR3 region: CASSLAGGGTSYEQYF. The CDR3 bases are TGTGCCAGCAGCTTGGCCGGGGGAGGCACCTCCTACGAGCAGTACTTC. The variable domain in full, completed from reference TRBV5-8 and TRBJ2-7, reads EAGVTQSPTHLIKTRGQQATLRCSPISGHTSVYWYQQALGLGLQFLLWYDEGEERNRGNFPPRFSGRQFPNYSSELNVNALELEDSALYLCASSLAGGGTSYEQYFGPGTRLTVT.